This entry features one T cell receptor (beta chain) sequence. Repertoires were generated with immunoSEQ multiplex PCR, while TCRdb's copy carries only in-frame clones and drops some. The sample holds roughly 260,000 clones, approximately 92% seen once. This specimen comes from a study of blood T cell repertoires in COVID-19. This CDR3 region has 14 residues. Germline-derived CDR1 and CDR2 are SEHNR and FQNEAQ (reference sequence). V dropped 1 base and J dropped 2 bases, with 9 bases sitting between them. Specimen: peripheral blood. This TCR derives from a person aged 18 to 30 with COVID-19, enrolled during active disease. The chain joins TRBV7-9 to TRBJ2-7, with no clear D. CDR3 in amino acids: CASSLVGGPYEQYF. DNA of the CDR3: TGTGCCAGCAGCTTAGTAGGTGGGCCCTACGAGCAGTACTTC.